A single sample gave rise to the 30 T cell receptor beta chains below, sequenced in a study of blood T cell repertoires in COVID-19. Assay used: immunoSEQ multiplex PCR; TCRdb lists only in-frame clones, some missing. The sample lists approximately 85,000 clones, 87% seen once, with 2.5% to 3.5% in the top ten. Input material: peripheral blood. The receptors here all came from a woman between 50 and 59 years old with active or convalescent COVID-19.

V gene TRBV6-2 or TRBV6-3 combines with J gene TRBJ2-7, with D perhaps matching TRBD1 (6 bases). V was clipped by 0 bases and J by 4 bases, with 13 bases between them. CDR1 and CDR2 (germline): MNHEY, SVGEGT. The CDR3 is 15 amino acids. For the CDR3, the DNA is TGTGCCAGCAGTTACTCCGGGACACAGGATTACGAGCAGTACTTC. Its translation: CASSYSGTQDYEQYF.

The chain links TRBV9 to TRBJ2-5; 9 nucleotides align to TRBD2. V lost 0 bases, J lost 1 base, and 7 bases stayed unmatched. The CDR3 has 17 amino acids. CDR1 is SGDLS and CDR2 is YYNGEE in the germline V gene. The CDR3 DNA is TGTGCCAGCAGCGTAGGAAATAGCGGGGGACTCCAAGAGACCCAGTACTTC. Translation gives CASSVGNSGGLQETQYF.

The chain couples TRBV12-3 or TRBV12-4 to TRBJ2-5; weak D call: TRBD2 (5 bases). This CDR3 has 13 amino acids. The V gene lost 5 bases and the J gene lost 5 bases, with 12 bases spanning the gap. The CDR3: CASSANTGETQYF. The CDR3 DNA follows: TGTGCCAGCAGTGCCAACACGGGGGAGACCCAGTACTTC.

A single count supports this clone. The DNA for the CDR3 is TGCGCCAGCAGCCAAGACCTAGCGGGGGGGCCTATCAATGAGCAGTTCTTC. Translated: CASSQDLAGGPINEQFF. V and J are TRBV4-1 and TRBJ2-1; 12 bases agree with TRBD2. Germline V gives CDR1 MGHRA, CDR2 YSYEKL. Trimming at V came to 0 bases and at J to 6 bases, leaving 6 bases not matched to a gene. This CDR3 has 17 residues.

The CDR3: CASSLGQGAYEQYF. CDR3 in DNA: TGTGCCAGCAGCTTGGGACAGGGGGCTTATGAGCAGTACTTC. This chain joins TRBV5-6 and TRBJ2-7; the match to TRBD1 covers 10 bases. The CDR3 extends over 14 amino acids. The V gene's germline CDR1 is SGHDT and CDR2 YYEEEE. The V segment lost 0 bases and the J segment 7 bases; nucleotides outside the gene matches: 4.

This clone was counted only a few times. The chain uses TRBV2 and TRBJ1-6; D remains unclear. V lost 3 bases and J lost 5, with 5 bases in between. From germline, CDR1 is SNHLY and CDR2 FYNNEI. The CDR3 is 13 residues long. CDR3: CASSDVDNSPLHF. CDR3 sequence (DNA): TGTGCCAGCAGTGATGTAGATAATTCACCCCTCCACTTT.

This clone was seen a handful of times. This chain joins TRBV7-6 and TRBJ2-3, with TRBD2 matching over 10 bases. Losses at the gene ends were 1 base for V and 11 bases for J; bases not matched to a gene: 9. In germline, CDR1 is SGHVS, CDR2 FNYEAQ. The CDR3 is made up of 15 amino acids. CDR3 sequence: CASSLGIAGGRMQYF. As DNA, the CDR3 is TGTGCCAGCAGCTTAGGTATAGCGGGGGGCCGGATGCAGTATTTT.

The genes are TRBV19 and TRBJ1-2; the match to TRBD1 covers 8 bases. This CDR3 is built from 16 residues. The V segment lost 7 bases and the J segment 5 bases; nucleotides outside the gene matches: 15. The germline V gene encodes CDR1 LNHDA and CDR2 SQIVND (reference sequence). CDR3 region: CASTTGGASGRYGYTF. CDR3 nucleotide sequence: TGTGCCAGTACCACAGGGGGAGCCTCAGGACGTTATGGCTACACCTTC.

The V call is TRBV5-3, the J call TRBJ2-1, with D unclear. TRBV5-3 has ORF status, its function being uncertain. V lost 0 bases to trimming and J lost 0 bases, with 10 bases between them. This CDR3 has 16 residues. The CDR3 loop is CARSLVSFSSYNEQFF. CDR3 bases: TGTGCCAGAAGCTTGGTCTCCTTCAGCTCCTACAATGAGCAGTTCTTC.

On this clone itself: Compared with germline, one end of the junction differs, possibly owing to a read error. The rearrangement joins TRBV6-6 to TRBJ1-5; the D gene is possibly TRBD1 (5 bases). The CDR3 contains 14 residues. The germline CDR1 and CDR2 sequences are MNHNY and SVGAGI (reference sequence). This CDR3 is CTSSAGLQNQPQHF. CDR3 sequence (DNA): TGTACCAGCAGTGCAGGGTTGCAAAATCAGCCCCAGCATTTT.

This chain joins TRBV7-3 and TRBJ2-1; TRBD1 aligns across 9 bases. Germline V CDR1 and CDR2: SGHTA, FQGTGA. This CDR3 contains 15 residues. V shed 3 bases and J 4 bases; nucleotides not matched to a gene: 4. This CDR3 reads CASSFDRGSYNEQFF. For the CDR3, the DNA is TGTGCCAGCAGCTTCGACAGGGGGAGTTACAATGAGCAGTTCTTC.

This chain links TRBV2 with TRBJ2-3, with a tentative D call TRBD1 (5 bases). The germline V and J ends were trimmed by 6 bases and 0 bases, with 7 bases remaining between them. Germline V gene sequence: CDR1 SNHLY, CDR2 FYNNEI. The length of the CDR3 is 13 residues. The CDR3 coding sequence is TGTGCCAGCAGGGACACTAGCACAGATACGCAGTATTTT. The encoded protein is CASRDTSTDTQYF.

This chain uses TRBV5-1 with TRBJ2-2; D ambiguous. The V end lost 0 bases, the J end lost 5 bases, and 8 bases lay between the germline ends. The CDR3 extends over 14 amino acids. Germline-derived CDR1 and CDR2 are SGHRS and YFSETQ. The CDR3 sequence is CASSLAWATGELFF. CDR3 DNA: TGCGCCAGCAGCTTGGCCTGGGCTACCGGGGAGCTGTTTTTT.

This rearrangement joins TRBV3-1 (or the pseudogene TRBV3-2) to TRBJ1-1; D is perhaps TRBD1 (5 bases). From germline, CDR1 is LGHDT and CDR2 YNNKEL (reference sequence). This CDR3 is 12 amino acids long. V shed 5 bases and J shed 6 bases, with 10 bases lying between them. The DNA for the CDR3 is TGTGCCAGCAGCTATACAGGAGCTGAAGCTTTCTTT. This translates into CASSYTGAEAFF.

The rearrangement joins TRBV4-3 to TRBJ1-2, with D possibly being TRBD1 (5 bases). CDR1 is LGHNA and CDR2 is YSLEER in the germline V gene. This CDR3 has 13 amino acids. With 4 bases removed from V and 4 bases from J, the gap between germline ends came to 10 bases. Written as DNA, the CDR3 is TGCGCCAGCAGCCTCCAGGGATCCTATGGCTACACCTTC. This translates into CASSLQGSYGYTF.

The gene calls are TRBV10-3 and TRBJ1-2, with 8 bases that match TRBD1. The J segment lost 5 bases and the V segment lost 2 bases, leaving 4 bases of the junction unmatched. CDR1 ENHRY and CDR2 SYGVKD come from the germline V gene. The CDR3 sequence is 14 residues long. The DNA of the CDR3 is TGTGCCATCAGTGAGACAGGGGGAGGGTATGGCTACACCTTC. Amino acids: CAISETGGGYGYTF.

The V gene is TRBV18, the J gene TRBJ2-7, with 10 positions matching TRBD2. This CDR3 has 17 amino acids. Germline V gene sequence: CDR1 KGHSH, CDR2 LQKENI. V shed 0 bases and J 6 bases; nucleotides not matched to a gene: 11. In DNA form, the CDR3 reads TGTGCCAGCTCACCACCCGCTAGCGGGGGTACCCGGGGCGAGCAGTACTTC. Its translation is CASSPPASGGTRGEQYF.

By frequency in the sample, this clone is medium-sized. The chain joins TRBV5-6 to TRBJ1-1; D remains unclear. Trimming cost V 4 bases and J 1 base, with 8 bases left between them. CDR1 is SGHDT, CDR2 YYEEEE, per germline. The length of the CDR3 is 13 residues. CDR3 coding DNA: TGTGCCAGCAGCCCCAGCGAGAACACTGAAGCTTTCTTT. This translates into CASSPSENTEAFF. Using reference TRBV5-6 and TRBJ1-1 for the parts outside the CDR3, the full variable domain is DAGVTQSPTHLIKTRGQQVTLRCSPKSGHDTVSWYQQALGQGPQFIFQYYEEEERQRGNFPDRFSGHQFPNYSSELNVNALLLGDSALYLCASSPSENTEAFFGQGTRLTVV.

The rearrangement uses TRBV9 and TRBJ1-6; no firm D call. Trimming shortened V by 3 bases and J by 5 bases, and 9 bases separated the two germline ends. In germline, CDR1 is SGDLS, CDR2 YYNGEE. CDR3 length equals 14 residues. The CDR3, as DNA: TGTGCCAGCAGCGGAGGACTTAATAATTCACCCCTCCACTTT. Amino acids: CASSGGLNNSPLHF.

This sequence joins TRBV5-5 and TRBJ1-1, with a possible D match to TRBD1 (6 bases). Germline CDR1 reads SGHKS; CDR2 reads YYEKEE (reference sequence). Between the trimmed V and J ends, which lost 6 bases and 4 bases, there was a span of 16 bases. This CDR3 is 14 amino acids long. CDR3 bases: TGTGCCAGCATCAATACAGGGTATAGCACTGAAGCTTTCTTT. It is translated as CASINTGYSTEAFF. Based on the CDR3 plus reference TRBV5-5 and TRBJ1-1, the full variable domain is DAGVTQSPTHLIKTRGQQVTLRCSPISGHKSVSWYQQVLGQGPQFIFQYYEKEERGRGNFPDRFSARQFPNYSSELNVNALLLGDSALYLCASINTGYSTEAFFGQGTRLTVV.

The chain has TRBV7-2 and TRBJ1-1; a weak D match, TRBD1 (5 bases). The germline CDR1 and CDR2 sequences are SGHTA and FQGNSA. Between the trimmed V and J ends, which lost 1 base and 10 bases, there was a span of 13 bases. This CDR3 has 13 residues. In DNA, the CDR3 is TGTGCCAGCAGCTTAGATTTTTCGGACATAGCTTTCTTT. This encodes CASSLDFSDIAFF.

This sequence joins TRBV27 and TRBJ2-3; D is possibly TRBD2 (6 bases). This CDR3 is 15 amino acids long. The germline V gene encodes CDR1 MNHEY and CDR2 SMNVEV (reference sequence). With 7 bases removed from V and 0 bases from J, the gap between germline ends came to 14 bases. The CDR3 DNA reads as TGTGCCAGCAATGAGTACGGGGGAAGCACAGATACGCAGTATTTT. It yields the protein CASNEYGGSTDTQYF.

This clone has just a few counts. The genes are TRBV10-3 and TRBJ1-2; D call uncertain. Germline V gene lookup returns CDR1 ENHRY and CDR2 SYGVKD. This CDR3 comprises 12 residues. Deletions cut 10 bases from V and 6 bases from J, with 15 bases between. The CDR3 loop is CATLELEDGYTF. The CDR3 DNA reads TGTGCCACTCTGGAGCTTGAGGATGGCTACACCTTC.

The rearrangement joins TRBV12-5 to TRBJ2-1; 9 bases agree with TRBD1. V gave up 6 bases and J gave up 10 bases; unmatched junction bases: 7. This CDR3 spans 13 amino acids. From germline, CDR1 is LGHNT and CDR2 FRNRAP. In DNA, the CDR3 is TGTGCTAGTGGACGGGACAGGGATGTAGAGCAGTTCTTC. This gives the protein CASGRDRDVEQFF.

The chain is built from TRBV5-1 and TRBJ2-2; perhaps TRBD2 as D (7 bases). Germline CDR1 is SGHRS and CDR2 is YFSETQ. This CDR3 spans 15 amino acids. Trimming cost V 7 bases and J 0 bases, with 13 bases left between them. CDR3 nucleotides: TGCGCCAGCGGGGGGGGACACTCGAACACCGGGGAGCTGTTTTTT. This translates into CASGGGHSNTGELFF. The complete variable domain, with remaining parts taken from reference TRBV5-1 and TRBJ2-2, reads KAGVTQTPRYLIKTRGQQVTLSCSPISGHRSVSWYQQTPGQGLQFLFEYFSETQRNKGNFPGRFSGRQFSNSRSEMNVSTLELGDSALYLCASGGGHSNTGELFFGEGSRLTVL.

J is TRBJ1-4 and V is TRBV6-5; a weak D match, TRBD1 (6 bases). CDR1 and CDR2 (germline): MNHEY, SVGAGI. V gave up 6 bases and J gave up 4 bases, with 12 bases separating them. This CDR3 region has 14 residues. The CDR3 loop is CASRGQLLNEKLFF. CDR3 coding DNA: TGTGCCAGCAGAGGACAGCTTCTTAATGAAAAACTGTTTTTT.

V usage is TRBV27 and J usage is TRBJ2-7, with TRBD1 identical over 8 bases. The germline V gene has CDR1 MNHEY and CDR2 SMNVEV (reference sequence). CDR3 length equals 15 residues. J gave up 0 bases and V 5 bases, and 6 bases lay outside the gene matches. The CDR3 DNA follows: TGTGCCAGCAGTCCTGGGACAGGTTTCTCCTACGAGCAGTACTTC. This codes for CASSPGTGFSYEQYF.

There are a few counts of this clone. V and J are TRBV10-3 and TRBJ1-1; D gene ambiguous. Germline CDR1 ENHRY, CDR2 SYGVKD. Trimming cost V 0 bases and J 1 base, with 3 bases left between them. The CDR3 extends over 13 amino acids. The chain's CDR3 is CAISESRNTEAFF. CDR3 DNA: TGTGCCATCAGTGAGTCGCGGAACACTGAAGCTTTCTTT.

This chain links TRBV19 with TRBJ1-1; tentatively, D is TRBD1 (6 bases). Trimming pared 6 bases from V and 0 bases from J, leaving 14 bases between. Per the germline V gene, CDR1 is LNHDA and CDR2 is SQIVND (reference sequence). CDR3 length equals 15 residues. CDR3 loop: CASRLAGVMNTEAFF. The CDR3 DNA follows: TGTGCCAGTAGGTTGGCAGGGGTTATGAACACTGAAGCTTTCTTT.

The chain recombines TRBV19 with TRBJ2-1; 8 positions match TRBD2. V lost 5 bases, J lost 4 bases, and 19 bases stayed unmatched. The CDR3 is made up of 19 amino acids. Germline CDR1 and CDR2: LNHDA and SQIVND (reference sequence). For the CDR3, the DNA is TGTGCCAGTAGTCCCTCTGGGGCCCTTAGCGGGGCGGCTTACAATGAGCAGTTCTTC. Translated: CASSPSGALSGAAYNEQFF.